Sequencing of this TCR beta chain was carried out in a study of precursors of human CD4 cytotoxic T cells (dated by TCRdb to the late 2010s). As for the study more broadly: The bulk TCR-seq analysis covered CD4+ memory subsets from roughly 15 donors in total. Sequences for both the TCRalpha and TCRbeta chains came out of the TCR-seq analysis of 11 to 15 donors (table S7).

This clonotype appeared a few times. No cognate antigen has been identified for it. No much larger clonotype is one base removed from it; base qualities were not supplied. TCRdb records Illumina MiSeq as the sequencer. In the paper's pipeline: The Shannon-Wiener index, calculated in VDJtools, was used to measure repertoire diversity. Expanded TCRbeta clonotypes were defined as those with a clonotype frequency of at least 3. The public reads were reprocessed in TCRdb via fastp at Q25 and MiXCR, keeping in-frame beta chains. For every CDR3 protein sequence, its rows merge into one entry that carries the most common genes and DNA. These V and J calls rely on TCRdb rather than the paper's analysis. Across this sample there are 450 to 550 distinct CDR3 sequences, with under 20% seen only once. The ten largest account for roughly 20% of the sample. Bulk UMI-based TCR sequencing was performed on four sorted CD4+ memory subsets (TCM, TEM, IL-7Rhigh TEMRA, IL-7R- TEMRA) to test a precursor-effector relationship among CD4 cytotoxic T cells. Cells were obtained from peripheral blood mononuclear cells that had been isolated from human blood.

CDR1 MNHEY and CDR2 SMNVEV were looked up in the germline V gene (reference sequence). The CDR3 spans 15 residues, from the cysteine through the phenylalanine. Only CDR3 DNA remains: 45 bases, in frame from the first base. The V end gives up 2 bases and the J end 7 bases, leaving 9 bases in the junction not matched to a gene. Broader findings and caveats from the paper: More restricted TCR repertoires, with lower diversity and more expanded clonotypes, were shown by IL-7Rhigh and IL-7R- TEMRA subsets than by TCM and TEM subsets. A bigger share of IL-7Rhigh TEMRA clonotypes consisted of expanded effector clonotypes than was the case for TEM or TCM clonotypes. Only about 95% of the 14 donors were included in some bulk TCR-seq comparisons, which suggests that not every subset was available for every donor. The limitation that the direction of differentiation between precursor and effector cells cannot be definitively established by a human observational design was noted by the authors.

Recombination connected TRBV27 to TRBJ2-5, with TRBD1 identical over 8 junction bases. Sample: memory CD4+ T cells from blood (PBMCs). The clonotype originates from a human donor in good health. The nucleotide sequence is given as TGTGCCAGCAGTTTACAGGGGGCCGGGGCAGGGACCCAGTACTTC. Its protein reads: CASSLQGAGAGTQYF.